These 28 T cell receptor beta chains were all obtained from the same sample, sequenced in a study of blood T cell repertoires in COVID-19. Here immunoSEQ multiplex PCR was the method, and the copy in TCRdb shows in-frame clones only, minus some. Of 110,000 or so clones listed, approximately 90% were seen once; the top ten hold roughly 8.9%. Specimen: peripheral blood. The origin of the receptors is a woman in her seventies who had recovered from COVID-19.

CDR3 protein: CASTAGGLEQYF. In DNA, the CDR3 is TGTGCCAGCACGGCGGGGGGACTCGAGCAGTACTTC. The rearrangement uses TRBV7-8 and TRBJ2-7, with TRBD2 matching 8 bases. After removal of 7 bases from V and 6 bases from J, the junction contained 5 bases not matched to a gene. CDR1 is SGHVS, CDR2 FQNEAQ, per germline. This CDR3 region has 12 residues.

CDR3 protein: CASSLLGGHEQYF. CDR3 nucleotides: TGTGCCAGCAGTCTCCTGGGGGGGCACGAGCAGTACTTC. This chain joins TRBV5-6 and TRBJ2-7; possible D gene TRBD2, 7 bases. The CDR3 consists of 13 residues. Germline V gene lookup returns CDR1 SGHDT and CDR2 YYEEEE. V was cut by 5 bases and J by 5 bases, with 14 bases left in between.

The V and J genes are TRBV6-5 and TRBJ2-3, with 7 bases identical to TRBD2. The CDR3 runs 15 residues. CDR1 is MNHEY, CDR2 SVGAGI, per germline. V gave up 6 bases and J gave up 2 bases; unmatched junction bases: 8. The CDR3 nucleotides are TGTGCCAGCAGACCAAGGACTAGTTCCACAGATACGCAGTATTTT. This translates into CASRPRTSSTDTQYF.

The chain couples TRBV28 to TRBJ1-5; 10 bases are a match to TRBD1. The CDR3 sequence is 19 residues long. Germline lookup yields CDR1 MDHEN and CDR2 SYDVKM. With V trimmed by 5 bases and J by 3 bases, 16 bases remained unmatched. The CDR3 region is CASSVPGQGSSTSNQPQHF. In DNA, the CDR3 is TGTGCCAGCAGTGTGCCGGGACAGGGGTCGTCCACGTCCAATCAGCCCCAGCATTTT.

This chain links TRBV28 with TRBJ2-5; D not certain. The V gene's germline CDR1 is MDHEN and CDR2 SYDVKM. The CDR3 loop spans 13 amino acids. Deletions cut 2 bases from V and 2 bases from J, with 6 bases between. CDR3 sequence reads: CASSLGHQETQYF. CDR3 DNA: TGTGCCAGCAGTTTAGGGCATCAAGAGACCCAGTACTTC.

V and J are TRBV12-5 and TRBJ2-7; D is possibly TRBD2 (6 bases). The CDR3 is 15 amino acids. Germline V gene data show CDR1 as LGHNT and CDR2 as FRNRAP. Trimming pared 0 bases from V and 0 bases from J, leaving 9 bases between. CDR3 amino acids: CASGLVWGVSYEQYF. CDR3 DNA: TGTGCTAGTGGTTTGGTATGGGGGGTCTCCTACGAGCAGTACTTC.

The chain combines TRBV30 with TRBJ2-5; TRBD2 agrees at 12 bases. This CDR3 is built from 16 residues. Trimming took 2 bases from V and 4 from J; bases not matched to a gene: 8. The germline CDR1 and CDR2 sequences are GTSNPN and SVGIG (reference sequence). CDR3: CAWSYRLAGVGETQYF. The DNA of the CDR3 is TGTGCCTGGAGTTATCGACTAGCGGGAGTGGGAGAGACCCAGTACTTC.

V and J are TRBV7-2 and TRBJ2-3, with 10 positions matching TRBD2. This CDR3 is 17 amino acids long. V dropped 3 bases and J dropped 4; count of bases not matched to a gene: 10. Germline V gene lookup returns CDR1 SGHTA and CDR2 FQGNSA. Written as DNA, the CDR3 is TGTGCCAGCAGCTTTAGAGCGGGAGGGCCTGTCGCAGATACGCAGTATTTT. This sequence encodes CASSFRAGGPVADTQYF. Based on the CDR3 plus reference TRBV7-2 and TRBJ2-3, the full variable domain is GAGVSQSPSNKVTEKGKDVELRCDPISGHTALYWYRQSLGQGLEFLIYFQGNSAPDKSGLPSDRFSAERTGGSVSTLTIQRTQQEDSAVYLCASSFRAGGPVADTQYFGPGTRLTVL.

The chain carries TRBV7-2 and TRBJ2-1, with 8 bases that match TRBD2. J lost 8 bases, V lost 3 bases, and 6 bases had no gene match. This CDR3 is built from 14 residues. Germline CDR1 reads SGHTA; CDR2 reads FQGNSA. The CDR3 sequence: CASSLGAGAYEQFF. Here the CDR3 DNA reads TGTGCCAGCAGCTTGGGAGCGGGAGCCTATGAGCAGTTCTTC.

V usage is TRBV6-5 and J usage is TRBJ2-5; 8 bases are shared with TRBD1. From germline, CDR1 is MNHEY and CDR2 SVGAGI. The CDR3 is 15 residues long. The trim removed 6 bases at V and 5 bases at J, leaving 11 bases unmatched. The CDR3 bases are TGTGCCAGCAGCCCCAGGGGGCGCGGGGTGGAGACCCAGTACTTC. Its protein is CASSPRGRGVETQYF.

With respect to this clone: One end of the junction does not line up with germline, which may come from a read error. The CDR3 DNA reads as TGTGCCACCAGCAGTTCTTTCGGACAGAAATTCTTC. This translates into CATSSSFGQKFF. The chain combines TRBV15 with TRBJ1-2, with a tentative D call TRBD1 (6 bases). Germline CDR1 and CDR2: LNHNV and YYDKDF (reference sequence). This CDR3 has 12 amino acids.

The chain joins TRBV6-5 to TRBJ2-2; tentatively, D is TRBD1 (6 bases). The CDR3 extends over 14 amino acids. V lost 7 bases and J lost 6, with 15 bases in between. The V gene's germline CDR1 is MNHEY and CDR2 SVGAGI. The CDR3 coding sequence is TGTGCCAGCACAGGACAGTCTCTCTCCGGGGAGCTGTTTTTT. Protein: CASTGQSLSGELFF.

This clone was counted between two and nine times. The chain recombines TRBV5-4 with TRBJ1-6; 7 nucleotides align to TRBD1. This CDR3 spans 14 amino acids. V lost 3 bases and J lost 9; bases outside the gene matches: 6. Germline CDR1 SGHNT, CDR2 YYREEE (reference sequence). The CDR3, as DNA: TGTGCCAGCAGCTCGGACCGGACAGGTTCACCCCTCCACTTT. This encodes CASSSDRTGSPLHF.

The chain is built from TRBV2 and TRBJ2-7; D perhaps matches TRBD1 (5 bases). Germline V gives CDR1 SNHLY, CDR2 FYNNEI. The CDR3 has 11 residues. CDR3 in DNA: TGTGTCTCAGGGTTGTCCTACGAGCAGTACTTC. Translating it yields CVSGLSYEQYF.

J is TRBJ2-5 and V is TRBV7-3, with 9 bases that match TRBD1. There are 16 residues in the CDR3. V was clipped by 0 bases and J by 4 bases; unmatched bases: 6. CDR1 is SGHTA and CDR2 is FQGTGA in the germline V gene. The CDR3 is CASSLTGQGSSETQYF. The CDR3 region has the DNA TGTGCCAGCAGCTTAACTGGACAGGGGTCCTCAGAGACCCAGTACTTC.

The chain joins TRBV5-4 to TRBJ2-5, with TRBD1 matching over 7 bases. Per the germline V gene, CDR1 is SGHNT and CDR2 is YYREEE (reference sequence). The CDR3 consists of 14 residues. V was clipped by 3 bases and J by 4 bases; unmatched bases: 6. CDR3 region: CASSSQGRGETQYF. CDR3 DNA: TGTGCCAGCAGCTCACAGGGGCGAGGAGAGACCCAGTACTTC.

V gene TRBV5-4 combines with J gene TRBJ2-3; D uncertain. The V end lost 3 bases, the J end lost 4 bases, and 12 bases lay between the germline ends. This CDR3 has 14 amino acids. Per the germline V gene, CDR1 is SGHNT and CDR2 is YYREEE (reference sequence). CDR3 residues: CASSSWLAPDTQYF. For the CDR3, the DNA is TGTGCCAGCAGCTCCTGGCTGGCCCCAGATACGCAGTATTTT.

The genes are TRBV5-3 and TRBJ2-1; TRBD2 agrees at 11 bases. TRBV5-3 is annotated as an ORF whose role is uncertain. The CDR3 has 18 residues. V lost 1 base, J lost 5 bases, and 11 bases stayed unmatched. The CDR3 nucleotides read TGTGCCAGAAGCTTGCCCCTTACTAGCGGGAGAAATGACAATGAGCAGTTCTTC. Translated, it gives CARSLPLTSGRNDNEQFF.

The V and J genes are TRBV7-9 and TRBJ2-7, with D possibly being TRBD1 (6 bases). The CDR3 spans 12 residues. CDR1 and CDR2 (germline): SEHNR, FQNEAQ (reference sequence). V was pared by 5 bases and J by 6 bases, with 11 bases between. CDR3 DNA: TGTGCCAGCAGCCGGGACACCGTCGAGCAGTACTTC. Encoded protein: CASSRDTVEQYF.

There are a few counts of this clone. The chain joins TRBV11-3 to TRBJ2-3; D is perhaps TRBD2 (5 bases). V was shortened by 3 bases and J by 3 bases, with 13 bases between the two germline ends. The CDR3 runs to 15 residues. Germline V gene sequence: CDR1 SGHNT, CDR2 YENEEA. Written as DNA, the CDR3 is TGTGCCAGCAGCTTCTCGGCGGGTCTTACAGATACGCAGTATTTT. Translating gives CASSFSAGLTDTQYF.

The chain employs TRBV28 and TRBJ2-7, with TRBD1 matching over 11 bases. This CDR3 region has 16 residues. Germline V gives CDR1 MDHEN, CDR2 SYDVKM. The J segment lost 6 bases and the V segment lost 5 bases, leaving 12 bases of the junction unmatched. The CDR3 DNA reads as TGTGCCAGCAGTCGTCCAGGCGGACAGGGGGCACGCGAGCAGTACTTC. Its protein is CASSRPGGQGAREQYF. The full variable domain, with the rest looked up from reference TRBV28 and TRBJ2-7, is DVKVTQSSRYLVKRTGEKVFLECVQDMDHENMFWYRQDPGLGLRLIYFSYDVKMKEKGDIPEGYSVSREKKERFSLILESASTNQTSMYLCASSRPGGQGAREQYFGPGTRLTVT.

This sequence joins TRBV18 and TRBJ2-2, with D perhaps matching TRBD2 (6 bases). CDR1 and CDR2 from the germline V gene are KGHSH and LQKENI. V was pared by 3 bases and J by 5 bases, with 16 bases between. The CDR3 sequence is 16 residues long. The CDR3 DNA reads TGTGCCAGCTCACCCTCCCCGACTAGAGCGACCGGGGAGCTGTTTTTT. Protein sequence: CASSPSPTRATGELFF.

This chain uses TRBV4-1 with TRBJ1-4; D remains unclear. V was shortened by 0 bases and J by 8 bases, with 10 bases between the two germline ends. Germline V lookup: CDR1 MGHRA, CDR2 YSYEKL. The CDR3 length is 14 residues. CDR3 sequence: CASSQDGSGEKLFF. DNA of the CDR3: TGCGCCAGCAGCCAAGACGGCTCGGGGGAAAAACTGTTTTTT.

The J gene is TRBJ2-2, the V gene TRBV4-1, with D tentatively TRBD2 (5 bases). Germline values: CDR1 MGHRA, CDR2 YSYEKL. The CDR3 is 15 residues long. Trimming stripped 6 bases from V and 4 bases from J, with 15 bases between. CDR3: CASRELGKSTGELFF. The CDR3 nucleotides are TGCGCCAGCAGGGAACTAGGGAAGTCCACCGGGGAGCTGTTTTTT.

The chain employs TRBV5-1 and TRBJ2-7, with 10 bases aligning to TRBD2. This CDR3 is built from 14 residues. V lost 1 base and J lost 4; bases outside the gene matches: 2. Looked up from germline, CDR1 is SGHRS and CDR2 is YFSETQ. This chain's CDR3 is CASSLTSGKYEQYF. In DNA form, the CDR3 reads TGCGCCAGCAGCTTGACTAGCGGGAAATACGAGCAGTACTTC.

This chain joins TRBV27 and TRBJ2-2, with D possibly being TRBD2 (6 bases). The CDR3 loop spans 18 amino acids. Germline V CDR1 and CDR2: MNHEY, SMNVEV (reference sequence). Between the trimmed V and J ends, which lost 3 bases and 5 bases, there was a span of 22 bases. The CDR3 loop reads CASSFRPPRDFPTGELFF. The DNA for the CDR3 is TGTGCCAGCAGTTTCCGCCCCCCCCGGGACTTTCCGACCGGGGAGCTGTTTTTT.

The chain links TRBV7-9 to TRBJ2-7; D gene unclear. There are 14 residues in the CDR3. The V and J ends lost 5 bases and 0 bases respectively, with 11 bases between them. Germline CDR1 is SEHNR and CDR2 is FQNEAQ (reference sequence). CDR3 amino acids: CASSAQAASYEQYF. CDR3 DNA sequence: TGTGCCAGCAGCGCCCAGGCTGCCTCCTACGAGCAGTACTTC. The variable domain in full, with the rest retrieved from reference TRBV7-9 and TRBJ2-7, is DTGVSQNPRHKITKRGQNVTFRCDPISEHNRLYWYRQTLGQGPEFLTYFQNEAQLEKSRLLSDRFSAERPKGSFSTLEIQRTEQGDSAMYLCASSAQAASYEQYFGPGTRLTVT.

The chain employs TRBV29-1 and TRBJ2-7, with D possibly being TRBD1 (6 bases). The CDR3 length is 12 residues. Germline CDR1 SQVTM, CDR2 ANQGSEA. CDR3 DNA: TGCTCCCTGAGGGGGTACCCCTACGAGCAGTACTTC. Its protein is CSLRGYPYEQYF.